This T cell receptor (beta chain) was found in a study of T cell repertoires in cytomegalovirus infection. Study at large: Public TCR beta signatures provided an indication of both CMV infection and a matching HLA type.

This CDR3 is built from 13 residues. Germline values: CDR1 SGHTA, CDR2 FQGNSA. Study-level findings and limits: The ex vivo response showed dominance by HLA-C-restricted CMV-specific TCR beta clonotypes.

TCRdb recomputed calls from the reads with MiXCR, one row per CDR3 protein. This table has approximately 110,000 distinct CDR3 sequences, 9.5% to 13% appearing once. Remarks on this clonotype: Its antigen is still unknown.

The rearrangement links TRBV7-2 to TRBJ1-2, with a weak D call TRBD1 (5 bases). Sequencing was done on a sample of PBMCs, sequenced either directly or after in vitro stimulation (not recorded which). This TCR was sampled from a human donor in good health (CMV status not recorded). Some clones in this sample may be carry-over from other donors' samples. The CDR3 sequence: CARSLEGLDGYTF. The CDR3 DNA follows: TGTGCAAGAAGCTTAGAGGGGTTGGATGGCTACACCTTC.